The 5 T cell receptor beta chains below were found in one sample sequenced in a study of T-cell memory formation after mild COVID-19. Each CDR3 protein is one row after TCRdb ran MiXCR on the 5' RACE reads. Among around 140,000 distinct CDR3 sequences listed, roughly 19% were seen once. Sequencing was done on a sample of PBMCs or a T cell subset sorted from them (not recorded which). The receptors come from an adult woman who had mild COVID-19 (a few samples of this study predate the infection). Cell type and time point are not known.

The chain combines TRBV7-6 with TRBJ1-1, with 7 positions matching TRBD1. The CDR3 is 13 residues long. Trimming removed 6 bases from V and 6 bases from J; junction bases left unmatched: 7. The germline V gene has CDR1 SGHVS and CDR2 FNYEAQ. The CDR3 loop reads CASRTGTNAEAFF. CDR3 DNA: TGTGCCAGCAGGACAGGGACCAACGCTGAAGCTTTCTTT.

The rearrangement joins TRBV18 to TRBJ2-7; no definite D call. V lost 6 bases and J lost 5, with 17 bases in between. Germline V gene sequence: CDR1 KGHSH, CDR2 LQKENI. The CDR3 spans 14 residues. CDR3 sequence (DNA): TGTGCCAGCTCCCCTCTCCCGCTCTTGGACGAGCAGTACTTC. This codes for CASSPLPLLDEQYF.

This clonotype was observed a handful of times. The chain is built from TRBV5-1 and TRBJ1-1; 10 nucleotides agree with TRBD1. The length of the CDR3 is 16 residues. CDR1 and CDR2 from the germline V gene are SGHRS and YFSETQ. V lost 2 bases to trimming and J lost 3 bases; unmatched junction nucleotides: 7. The CDR3 DNA sequence: TGCGCCAGCAGCTTCGACAGGGGGCGAAGTGACACTGAAGCTTTCTTT. Encoded protein: CASSFDRGRSDTEAFF.

This clonotype has ten or more counts. This sequence joins TRBV5-1 and TRBJ1-1, with 12 bases aligning to TRBD1. The CDR3 runs to 17 residues. Germline CDR1 is SGHRS and CDR2 is YFSETQ. The V segment lost 4 bases and the J segment 5 bases; nucleotides outside the gene matches: 12. DNA for the CDR3: TGCGCCAGCAGCCTAGGGGACAGGGGGCGGCCTATGACTGAAGCTTTCTTT. It translates to CASSLGDRGRPMTEAFF.

The chain is built from TRBV2 and TRBJ2-1; D uncertain. CDR3 length: 14 amino acids. CDR1 is SNHLY and CDR2 is FYNNEI in the germline V gene. V gave up 7 bases and J gave up 3 bases, with 13 bases separating them. The CDR3 region is CASTPGRFYNEQFF. The CDR3 bases are TGTGCCAGCACGCCCGGACGCTTCTACAATGAGCAGTTCTTC. Supplemented by reference TRBV2 and TRBJ2-1, the full variable domain reads EPEVTQTPSHQVTQMGQEVILRCVPISNHLYFYWYRQILGQKVEFLVSFYNNEISEKSEIFDDQFSVERPDGSNFTLKIRSTKLEDSAMYFCASTPGRFYNEQFFGPGTRLTVL.